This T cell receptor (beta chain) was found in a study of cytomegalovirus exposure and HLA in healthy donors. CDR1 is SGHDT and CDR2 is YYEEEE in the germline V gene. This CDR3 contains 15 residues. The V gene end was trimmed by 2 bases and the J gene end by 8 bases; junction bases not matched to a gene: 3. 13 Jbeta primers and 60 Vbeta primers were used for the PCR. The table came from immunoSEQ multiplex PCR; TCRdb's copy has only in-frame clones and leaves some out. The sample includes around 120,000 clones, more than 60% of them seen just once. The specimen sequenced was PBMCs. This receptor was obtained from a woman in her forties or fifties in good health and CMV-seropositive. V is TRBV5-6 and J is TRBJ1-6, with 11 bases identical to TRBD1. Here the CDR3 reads CASSFLGQGDSPLHF. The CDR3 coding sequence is TGTGCCAGCAGCTTTCTGGGACAGGGGGATTCACCCCTCCACTTT.